The entry below gives a single T cell receptor (beta chain) sequence along with its context. Its target is not known. Looked up from germline, CDR1 is SGHNT and CDR2 is YENEEA. V lost 9 bases, J lost 6 bases, and 11 bases lay in between. This CDR3 comprises 11 residues. The data originate from a study of OX40 agonist ivuxolimab in advanced cancers. On the study more broadly: It was permissible to have had prior anti-PD-1, anti-PD-L1 or anti-CTLA-4 therapy, and approximately 38% had some.

Study-level findings and limits: Blood T cells, both CD4+ and CD8+, expanded clonally by week 6 at 0.1 to 3.0 mg/kg.

The table came from immunoSEQ multiplex PCR; TCRdb's copy has only in-frame clones and leaves some out. This table has over 80,000 clones, 70% to 90% appearing once. Sequencing used CD4+ or CD8+ T cells sorted from blood, obtained in a trial of the OX40 agonist ivuxolimab. This TCR came from an adult with an advanced solid tumor such as melanoma, head and neck, liver or kidney cancer. This chain links TRBV11-3 with TRBJ1-1; the D is unclear. Written as DNA, the CDR3 is TGTGCCAGTGGGGTAATGGCTGAAGCTTTCTTT. Translated, it gives CASGVMAEAFF.